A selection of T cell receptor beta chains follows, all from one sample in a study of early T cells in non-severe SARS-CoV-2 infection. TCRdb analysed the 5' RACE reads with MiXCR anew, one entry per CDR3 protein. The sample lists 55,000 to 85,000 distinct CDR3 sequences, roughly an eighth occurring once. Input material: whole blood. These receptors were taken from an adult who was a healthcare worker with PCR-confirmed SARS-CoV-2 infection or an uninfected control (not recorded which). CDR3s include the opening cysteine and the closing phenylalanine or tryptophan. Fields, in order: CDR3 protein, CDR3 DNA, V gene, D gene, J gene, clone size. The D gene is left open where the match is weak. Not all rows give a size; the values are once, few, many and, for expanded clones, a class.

CASTPTGEAKNIQYF	TGTGCCAGCACTCCGACAGGGGAAGCCAAAAACATTCAGTACTTC	TRBV6-2/TRBV6-3	TRBD1	TRBJ2-4	-
CASSARVLSSYNEQFF	TGCGCCAGCAGCGCCAGGGTGCTTAGCTCCTACAATGAGCAGTTCTTC	TRBV5-1	-	TRBJ2-1	many
CASRPSISTETQYF	TGCGCCAGCAGGCCATCCATTTCTACGGAGACCCAGTACTTC	TRBV5-1	-	TRBJ2-5	many
CASSQVANQPQHF	TGCGCCAGCAGCCAAGTAGCAAATCAGCCCCAGCATTTT	TRBV4-1	-	TRBJ1-5	many
CASSLEAGGPLTDTQYF	TGCGCCAGCAGCTTGGAAGCGGGAGGGCCCCTGACAGATACGCAGTATTTT	TRBV5-1	TRBD2	TRBJ2-3	many
CASRGDSPNEQYF	TGCGCCAGCAGGGGGGACAGCCCGAACGAGCAGTACTTC	TRBV5-1	TRBD1	TRBJ2-7	few
CASSSGNGPDTQYF	TGTGCCAGCAGCTCGGGTAACGGACCAGATACGCAGTATTTT	TRBV5-6	-	TRBJ2-3	-
CASSLSGVNEQFF	TGTGCCAGCAGCTTATCTGGTGTGAATGAGCAGTTCTTC	TRBV7-2	-	TRBJ2-1	-
CASSSYRGRSTDTQYF	TGTGCCAGCAGTTCGTACAGGGGGCGCAGCACAGATACGCAGTATTTT	TRBV12-3/TRBV12-4	TRBD1	TRBJ2-3	many
CSVVPQGGSQETQYF	TGCAGCGTTGTTCCCCAGGGGGGTTCTCAGGAGACCCAGTACTTC	TRBV29-1	-	TRBJ2-5	-
CSALGTDSYNEQFF	TGCAGTGCTCTGGGGACTGACTCCTACAATGAGCAGTTCTTC	TRBV20-1	-	TRBJ2-1	-
CASSQAQNNQPQHF	TGTGCCAGCAGCCAAGCCCAGAATAATCAGCCCCAGCATTTT	TRBV3-1	-	TRBJ1-5	-
CASSQASGSSYNEQFF	TGTGCCAGCAGCCAAGCTAGCGGAAGCTCCTACAATGAGCAGTTCTTC	TRBV3-1	TRBD2	TRBJ2-1	many
CASNLAGNTGELFF	TGTGCCAGCAACTTAGCGGGGAACACCGGGGAGCTGTTTTTT	TRBV6-2/TRBV6-3	TRBD2	TRBJ2-2	many
CASRLAWDRGLQETQYF	TGTGCAAGTCGCTTAGCGTGGGACAGGGGGTTACAAGAGACCCAGTACTTC	TRBV12-2	-	TRBJ2-5	few
CASSSGDASLASTDTQYF	TGTGCCAGCAGCTCCGGGGACGCCTCCCTGGCTAGCACAGATACGCAGTATTTT	TRBV7-9	-	TRBJ2-3	-
CSANPGSTASYNEQFF	TGCAGTGCCAACCCCGGGTCGACTGCGTCCTACAATGAGCAGTTCTTC	TRBV20-1	-	TRBJ2-1	few
CASSPPGGYTEAFF	TGTGCCAGCAGCCCCCCTGGGGGCTACACTGAAGCTTTCTTT	TRBV3-1	-	TRBJ1-1	-
CASSLGTGQTNEKLFF	TGCGCCAGCAGCCTTGGGACAGGACAAACTAATGAAAAACTGTTTTTT	TRBV4-1	TRBD1	TRBJ1-4	few
CASRRDSNSPLHF	TGTGCCAGCCGCAGGGACTCTAATTCACCCCTCCACTTT	TRBV6-5	-	TRBJ1-6	many
CASTGQDSFTGELFF	TGTGCCAGCACAGGGCAGGACAGTTTTACCGGGGAGCTGTTTTTT	TRBV12-3/TRBV12-4	-	TRBJ2-2	-
CASSGVKGATEAFF	TGTGCCAGCAGTGGGGTGAAGGGGGCTACTGAAGCTTTCTTT	TRBV2	TRBD1	TRBJ1-1	-
CATRGRLPPGELFF	TGTGCCACCAGAGGGAGGCTCCCCCCCGGGGAGCTGTTTTTT	TRBV24-1	-	TRBJ2-2	-
CASSRPGGGHKQETQYF	TGTGCCAGCAGCCGGCCGGGCGGGGGGCACAAACAAGAGACCCAGTACTTC	TRBV12-3/TRBV12-4	TRBD2	TRBJ2-5	-
CAVRATRAGTDTQYF	TGTGCCGTCCGCGCCACAAGGGCCGGCACAGATACGCAGTATTTT	TRBV6-5	-	TRBJ2-3	many
CASSYPARGTDTQYF	TGTGCCAGCAGTTATCCCGCCCGGGGCACAGATACGCAGTATTTT	TRBV6-6	-	TRBJ2-3	many
CASLLAGGPTTGELFF	TGTGCCAGCCTATTAGCGGGAGGGCCAACGACCGGGGAGCTGTTTTTT	TRBV28	TRBD2	TRBJ2-2	many